Each of the 6 T cell receptor beta chains below was sequenced from the same sample in a study of blood T cell repertoires in COVID-19. Generated by immunoSEQ multiplex PCR, the TCRdb table keeps only in-frame clones and is missing some. The sample yields about 69,000 clones, about nine tenths seen once. The sequenced sample was peripheral blood. The receptor source for this set is a woman aged 18-35 years with acute or convalescent COVID-19.

V usage is TRBV3-1 (or the pseudogene TRBV3-2) and J usage is TRBJ1-5; 7 nucleotides line up with TRBD1. CDR3 length: 15 amino acids. Trimming at V came to 3 bases and at J to 3 bases, leaving 5 bases not matched to a gene. In germline, CDR1 is LGHDT, CDR2 YNNKEL (reference sequence). CDR3 protein: CASSHGQAINQPQHF. CDR3 in DNA: TGTGCCAGCAGCCATGGACAGGCGATCAATCAGCCCCAGCATTTT.

This clone was seen just once. In DNA form, the CDR3 reads TGCGCCACCTCGGCGGGCAAGGGCGATCAGCCCCAGCATTTT. It is translated as CATSAGKGDQPQHF. The chain uses TRBV10-2 and TRBJ1-5; D gene ambiguous. The germline CDR1 and CDR2 sequences are WSHSY and SAAADI. Trimming stripped 10 bases from V and 5 bases from J, with 18 bases between. CDR3 length equals 14 residues.

The CDR3 loop reads CAIRTDRGNNEQFF. CDR3 sequence (DNA): TGTGCCATCAGAACGGACAGGGGGAATAATGAGCAGTTCTTC. This chain links TRBV10-3 with TRBJ2-1, with 10 bases identical to TRBD1. The germline gives CDR1 ENHRY, CDR2 SYGVKD. V lost 6 bases, J lost 7 bases, and 6 bases stayed unmatched. The CDR3 extends over 14 amino acids.

This clone has more than one count but fewer than ten. The genes are TRBV27 and TRBJ1-1; D remains ambiguous. V was shortened by 6 bases and J by 4 bases, with 15 bases between the two germline ends. The CDR3 runs to 14 residues. From germline, CDR1 is MNHEY and CDR2 SMNVEV (reference sequence). CDR3 bases: TGTGCCAGCAGCCCAACCGTTTCCGGCACTGAAGCTTTCTTT. This translates into CASSPTVSGTEAFF.

The chain has TRBV7-6 and TRBJ2-7, with 9 bases lining up with TRBD2. With V trimmed by 5 bases and J by 0 bases, 8 bases remained unmatched. Germline V CDR1 and CDR2: SGHVS, FNYEAQ. The CDR3 spans 16 residues. CDR3 in amino acids: CASSLGLANTSYEQYF. CDR3 nucleotides: TGTGCCAGCAGCCTAGGACTAGCGAACACCTCCTACGAGCAGTACTTC.

J is TRBJ2-4 and V is TRBV11-3; possibly TRBD1 for D (5 bases). Trimming took off 1 base at V and 6 bases at J, with 13 bases between the two ends. The CDR3 extends over 15 amino acids. Germline-derived CDR1 and CDR2 are SGHNT and YENEEA. The CDR3 bases are TGTGCCAGCAGCTTAGGCCCAGGGCTCGGAAACATTCAGTACTTC. This encodes CASSLGPGLGNIQYF.